These 29 T cell receptor beta chains were sequenced from one sample in a study of T cell responses to AZD1222 COVID-19 vaccine. Clones were sequenced by immunoSEQ multiplex PCR, and TCRdb holds only the in-frame ones, with some missing. The table includes more than 250,000 clones, 85% to 95% detected once. Sequencing used peripheral blood, obtained on day 0 of AZD1222 vaccination. These receptors were obtained from an adult in good health.

This clone was seen a single time. This chain connects TRBV21-1 to TRBJ2-1; the DNA was not used to check the table's D call, TRBD2. TRBV21-1 is marked as a pseudogene. This CDR3 spans 16 amino acids. The CDR3 DNA reads TGTGCCAGCAGCGAGACTAGCGGGGGGGCCCACAATGAGCAGTTCTTC. Encoded protein: CASSETSGGAHNEQFF.

This sequence joins TRBV5-4 and TRBJ1-5; D remains unclear. CDR3 length: 14 residues. Germline loops: CDR1 SGHNT, CDR2 YYREEE (reference sequence). The ends were cut back, 0 bases at V and 9 bases at J, with 13 bases in the middle. The CDR3 coding sequence is TGTGCCAGCAGCTTGGCCGGAAGCAGTGGGCCCCAGCATTTT. Amino acid sequence: CASSLAGSSGPQHF.

The gene calls are TRBV19 and TRBJ1-5; 7 positions match TRBD1. CDR1 and CDR2 (germline): LNHDA, SQIVND (reference sequence). CDR3 length: 15 residues. Trimming removed 3 bases from V and 3 bases from J; junction bases left unmatched: 5. CDR3 residues: CASSIETGTNQPQHF. The CDR3, as DNA: TGTGCCAGTAGTATTGAGACAGGGACCAATCAGCCCCAGCATTTT.

The chain employs TRBV6-2 or TRBV6-3 and TRBJ2-5, with 8 bases lining up with TRBD2. J was trimmed by 3 bases and V by 0 bases; bases with no gene match: 12. CDR1 and CDR2 from the germline V gene are MNHEY and SVGEGT. The CDR3 has 18 residues. The CDR3 reads CASSYSWERGRGEETQYF. Written as DNA, the CDR3 is TGTGCCAGCAGTTACTCGTGGGAGCGGGGGAGGGGAGAAGAGACCCAGTACTTC.

V usage is TRBV29-1 and J usage is TRBJ2-5; D is undetermined. The germline V gene has CDR1 SQVTM and CDR2 ANQGSEA. CDR3 length equals 12 residues. The V and J ends lost 7 bases and 4 bases respectively, with 13 bases between them. The DNA of the CDR3 is TGCAGCGGTTTGAGACCAGCAGAGACCCAGTACTTC. Translation: CSGLRPAETQYF.

The chain has TRBV27 and TRBJ2-3; TRBD2 matches at 7 bases. CDR3 length equals 16 residues. V trimming: 6 bases; J trimming: 2 bases; junction bases outside the gene matches: 11. Germline V gene lookup returns CDR1 MNHEY and CDR2 SMNVEV (reference sequence). The CDR3 DNA is TGTGCCAGCAGGCGGGACTACTTGGGCCCCACAGATACGCAGTATTTT. Translation: CASRRDYLGPTDTQYF.

V gene TRBV9 combines with J gene TRBJ2-7; 13 bases match TRBD2. Germline values: CDR1 SGDLS, CDR2 YYNGEE. Trimming removed 5 bases from V and 3 bases from J; junction bases left unmatched: 5. CDR3 length: 15 residues. CDR3 residues: CASRGTSGVLYEQYF. The DNA of the CDR3 is TGTGCCAGCAGGGGGACTAGCGGGGTGCTCTACGAGCAGTACTTC.

The gene calls are TRBV7-9 and TRBJ2-7; D unclear. Looked up from germline, CDR1 is SEHNR and CDR2 is FQNEAQ (reference sequence). CDR3 length: 13 residues. V was pared by 0 bases and J by 6 bases, with 9 bases between. The CDR3 spells CASSLATRSEQYF. CDR3 DNA: TGTGCCAGCAGCTTAGCTACCAGAAGCGAGCAGTACTTC. Drawing the rest from reference TRBV7-9 and TRBJ2-7, the complete variable domain is DTGVSQNPRHKITKRGQNVTFRCDPISEHNRLYWYRQTLGQGPEFLTYFQNEAQLEKSRLLSDRFSAERPKGSFSTLEIQRTEQGDSAMYLCASSLATRSEQYFGPGTRLTVT.

V and J are TRBV7-2 and TRBJ1-5; D is unresolved. There are 13 residues in the CDR3. The germline V gene encodes CDR1 SGHTA and CDR2 FQGNSA. The V end was cut by 2 bases, the J end by 5 bases, with 7 bases between. The CDR3 bases are TGTGCCAGCAGCTTACTGAAGGATCAGCCCCAGCATTTT. Protein sequence: CASSLLKDQPQHF.

The rearrangement joins TRBV11-3 to TRBJ2-1, with D possibly being TRBD1 (6 bases). The CDR3 length is 15 residues. The germline V and J ends were trimmed by 5 bases and 0 bases, with 11 bases remaining between them. The V gene's germline CDR1 is SGHNT and CDR2 YENEEA. The CDR3 DNA reads TGTGCCAGCAGCCAAAGACAGGCCTCCTACAATGAGCAGTTCTTC. As protein: CASSQRQASYNEQFF.

The genes are TRBV6-5 and TRBJ1-2; 9 bases match TRBD1. Germline V gene sequence: CDR1 MNHEY, CDR2 SVGAGI. Germline trimming cut 7 bases from V and 5 bases from J; bases unmatched to any gene: 5. The CDR3 contains 13 residues. CDR3 sequence (DNA): TGTGCCAGCATTCCGGGACAGGGTTATGGCTACACCTTC. Amino acid sequence: CASIPGQGYGYTF.

V usage is TRBV3-1 (or the pseudogene TRBV3-2) and J usage is TRBJ2-2; 9 bases are a match to TRBD1. After removal of 3 bases from V and 5 bases from J, the junction contained 4 bases not matched to a gene. Germline CDR1 reads LGHDT; CDR2 reads YNNKEL (reference sequence). This CDR3 region has 15 residues. CDR3 protein: CASSQGDRETGELFF. The CDR3 coding sequence is TGTGCCAGCAGCCAGGGGGACAGGGAAACCGGGGAGCTGTTTTTT.

This clone was counted a single time. The chain combines TRBV5-1 with TRBJ1-2; D is uncertain. CDR3 length equals 13 residues. V was pared by 3 bases and J by 1 base, with 7 bases between. In germline, CDR1 is SGHRS, CDR2 YFSETQ. The CDR3 DNA reads TGCGCCAGCAGCTACCAAGATAACTATGGCTACACCTTC. Translation: CASSYQDNYGYTF.

This rearrangement joins TRBV18 to TRBJ2-7; 8 bases match TRBD1. V was clipped by 6 bases and J by 5 bases; unmatched bases: 12. CDR1 KGHSH and CDR2 LQKENI come from the germline V gene. CDR3 length: 15 residues. CDR3 sequence (DNA): TGTGCCAGCTCGTTCAGGCAGGGGGCGTCTGACGAGCAGTACTTC. Residues: CASSFRQGASDEQYF.

V gene TRBV7-9 combines with J gene TRBJ1-5; D is unresolved. CDR1 is SEHNR and CDR2 is FQNEAQ in the germline V gene (reference sequence). The CDR3 has 15 residues. The V end lost 4 bases, the J end lost 6 bases, and 16 bases lay between the germline ends. The chain's CDR3 is CASSSEAGLGQPQHF. In DNA, the CDR3 is TGTGCCAGCAGCTCTGAGGCTGGGCTCGGTCAGCCCCAGCATTTT.

The chain employs TRBV20-1 and TRBJ1-6; D is undetermined. Germline V lookup: CDR1 DFQATT, CDR2 SNEGSKA (reference sequence). This CDR3 contains 14 residues. V was cut by 3 bases and J by 5 bases, with 11 bases left in between. CDR3 bases: TGCAGTGCTAGTTGGGTCCCGAATAATTCACCCCTCCACTTT. Its protein is CSASWVPNNSPLHF.

CDR3 sequence reads: CASSSPPGADTEAFF. DNA of the CDR3: TGTGCCAGCAGTTCCCCACCGGGGGCGGACACTGAAGCTTTCTTT. V gene TRBV28 combines with J gene TRBJ1-1, with D possibly TRBD1 on 6 matching bases. The ends were cut back, 4 bases at V and 3 bases at J, with 15 bases in the middle. CDR3 length equals 15 residues. Germline CDR1 and CDR2: MDHEN and SYDVKM.

V is TRBV18 and J is TRBJ1-4; weak D call: TRBD1 (5 bases). From germline, CDR1 is KGHSH and CDR2 LQKENI. Trimming left V 6 bases short and J 3 bases short, with 17 bases between. There are 16 residues in the CDR3. The CDR3 DNA is TGTGCCAGCTCTCGTGGACAAGCCCTCTCTAATGAAAAACTGTTTTTT. Residues: CASSRGQALSNEKLFF.

This chain connects TRBV2 to TRBJ1-6; D call uncertain. The V gene's germline CDR1 is SNHLY and CDR2 FYNNEI. This CDR3 contains 14 residues. V dropped 7 bases and J dropped 3 bases, with 10 bases sitting between them. The CDR3 spells CASNLGSYNSPLHF. The CDR3 bases are TGTGCCAGCAACCTAGGGAGCTATAATTCACCCCTCCACTTT.

The chain employs TRBV25-1 and TRBJ1-2; the match to TRBD1 covers 10 bases. Germline V lookup: CDR1 MGHDK, CDR2 SYGVNS. The CDR3 runs 16 residues. Losses at the gene ends were 1 base for V and 5 bases for J; bases not matched to a gene: 7. CDR3 nucleotides: TGTGCCAGCAGTGAATCTATAGGGACAGGGGAATATGGCTACACCTTC. Translation: CASSESIGTGEYGYTF.

The chain combines TRBV4-3 with TRBJ2-2, with 7 bases identical to TRBD1. Looked up from germline, CDR1 is LGHNA and CDR2 is YSLEER. The CDR3 sequence is 16 residues long. Trimming removed 0 bases from V and 8 bases from J; junction bases left unmatched: 9. The CDR3 DNA follows: TGCGCCAGCAGCCAAGACCGACAGGGAGTTTTGGGGGAGCTGTTTTTT. Translated, it gives CASSQDRQGVLGELFF.

V usage is TRBV19 and J usage is TRBJ1-6, with unresolved D. Trimming stripped 7 bases from V and 7 bases from J, with 8 bases between. Per germline, CDR1 LNHDA and CDR2 SQIVND (reference sequence). This CDR3 contains 12 residues. The CDR3 loop is CASTGANSPLHF. In DNA form, the CDR3 reads TGTGCCAGTACAGGCGCCAATTCACCCCTCCACTTT. Together with reference TRBV19 and TRBJ1-6, the CDR3 gives the full variable domain: DGGITQSPKYLFRKEGQNVTLSCEQNLNHDAMYWYRQDPGQGLRLIYYSQIVNDFQKGDIAEGYSVSREKKESFPLTVTSAQKNPTAFYLCASTGANSPLHFGNGTRLTVT.

This clone was observed once. The chain carries TRBV14 and TRBJ2-1; the match to TRBD2 covers 13 bases. This CDR3 contains 15 residues. From germline, CDR1 is SGHDN and CDR2 FVKESK. The trim removed 5 bases at V and 4 bases at J, leaving 2 bases unmatched. In nucleotides, the CDR3 is TGTGCCAGCAGCGAACTAGCGGGAGGGTACAATGAGCAGTTCTTC. Amino acid sequence: CASSELAGGYNEQFF.

This chain uses TRBV7-2 with TRBJ1-2, with 8 bases lining up with TRBD1. J was trimmed by 2 bases and V by 5 bases; bases with no gene match: 7. In germline, CDR1 is SGHTA, CDR2 FQGNSA. This CDR3 spans 15 amino acids. DNA for the CDR3: TGTGCCAGCAGCCCCGCGACAGGGGACAACTATGGCTACACCTTC. Protein sequence: CASSPATGDNYGYTF.

This clone was counted a single time. The chain joins TRBV5-6 to TRBJ2-2; D call uncertain. Germline CDR1 is SGHDT and CDR2 is YYEEEE. Trimming left V 2 bases short and J 6 bases short, with 5 bases between. The CDR3 loop spans 12 amino acids. CDR3 region: CASSFNSGELFF. In nucleotides, the CDR3 is TGTGCCAGCAGCTTTAACTCCGGGGAGCTGTTTTTT.

The CDR3 DNA sequence: TGCGCCAGCAGCTCCTGGGGGCAGGGGATCGATGAGCAGTTCTTC. Encoded protein: CASSSWGQGIDEQFF. The rearrangement links TRBV5-1 to TRBJ2-1; D is perhaps TRBD1 (6 bases). The ends were cut back, 3 bases at V and 8 bases at J, with 18 bases in the middle. From germline, CDR1 is SGHRS and CDR2 YFSETQ. This CDR3 is built from 15 residues.

This chain uses TRBV28 with TRBJ2-1; 10 positions agree with TRBD1. From germline, CDR1 is MDHEN and CDR2 SYDVKM. The CDR3 totals 15 residues. V lost 2 bases and J lost 6; bases outside the gene matches: 4. The CDR3 sequence is CASSLPGQGFNEQFF. The DNA of the CDR3 is TGTGCCAGCAGTTTACCGGGACAGGGGTTCAATGAGCAGTTCTTC. The full variable domain, rest sourced from reference TRBV28 and TRBJ2-1, is DVKVTQSSRYLVKRTGEKVFLECVQDMDHENMFWYRQDPGLGLRLIYFSYDVKMKEKGDIPEGYSVSREKKERFSLILESASTNQTSMYLCASSLPGQGFNEQFFGPGTRLTVL.

This chain uses TRBV28 with TRBJ2-6, with D uncertain. With 11 bases removed from V and 0 bases from J, the gap between germline ends came to 17 bases. CDR1 and CDR2 from the germline V gene are MDHEN and SYDVKM. There are 16 residues in the CDR3. CDR3 protein: CAASRLQSSGANVLTF. CDR3 coding DNA: TGTGCCGCGAGTAGGCTCCAAAGCTCTGGGGCCAACGTCCTGACTTTC.

This chain joins TRBV7-9 and TRBJ2-5; 7 positions match TRBD1. This CDR3 comprises 15 residues. Germline lookup yields CDR1 SEHNR and CDR2 FQNEAQ (reference sequence). V lost 6 bases to trimming and J lost 4 bases; unmatched junction nucleotides: 11. Here the CDR3 reads CASSPPRQGGETQYF. CDR3 sequence (DNA): TGTGCCAGCAGTCCCCCTAGACAGGGTGGAGAGACCCAGTACTTC.